The text below deals with one TCR beta chain. Building the TCR beta libraries relied on iRepertoire HTBI primers, and CDR3 regions underwent Arm-PCR. TCRdb itself ran the multiplex PCR reads through MiXCR, one entry per CDR3 protein. The profile shows approximately 390,000 distinct CDR3 sequences, around 15% of them singletons. The record originates from a study of regulatory T cells in long-lasting Graves disease. The time point here: newly diagnosed GD, antithyroid drugs for less than 3 months. PBMC RNA was the source of the TCR library. Trimming pared 4 bases from V and 2 bases from J, leaving 6 bases between. CDR3 length equals 13 residues. Germline CDR1 WNHNN, CDR2 SYGVQD (reference sequence). These data were likewise used in another study, on T cells in Graves' hyperthyroidism and ophthalmopathy.

This chain links TRBV10-1 with TRBJ2-1; D not resolved. Sequenced material: peripheral blood mononuclear cells (PBMCs), taken at new diagnosis, from a patient treated with antithyroid drugs. This sequence originates from a woman between 18 and 30 years old with Graves disease. In DNA form, the CDR3 reads TGCGCCAGCAGTGCGGGCACCTACAATGAGCAGTTCTTC. It is translated as CASSAGTYNEQFF.